The rows below give T cell receptor beta chains drawn from one sample of a study of vaccination and CD4 T cells after COVID-19. TCRdb fed the PCR reads into MiXCR, producing one record per CDR3 protein. This table holds about 17,000 distinct CDR3 sequences, about 46% found once. For these receptors, no antigen is known. Material: CD4+ T cells from blood, cultured in vitro, obtained after SARS-CoV-2 vaccination. All receptors come from a human donor who had recovered from COVID-19. The CDR3 runs from the conserved cysteine through the conserved F or W. Each record gives: CDR3 protein, CDR3 DNA, V gene, J gene, D gene, clone size. A D gene is named only where the DNA matches it firmly. Clone size is not always given. Where it is, it says once, few, many or a class for expanded clones.

CDR3: CSARSELRTSYNEQFF; DNA: TGCAGTGCTAGATCCGAGCTTAGGACCAGCTACAATGAGCAGTTCTTC; V: TRBV20-1; J: TRBJ2-1; D: -; size: -
CDR3: CASSKDYGYTF; DNA: TGTGCCAGCAGTAAGGACTATGGCTACACCTTC; V: TRBV6-2/TRBV6-3; J: TRBJ1-2; D: -; size: -
CDR3: CASTLAGTVNQPQHF; DNA: TGTGCCAGCACCCTTGCCGGGACAGTCAATCAGCCCCAGCATTTT; V: TRBV28; J: TRBJ1-5; D: TRBD1; size: -
CDR3: CASTSVENTQYF; DNA: TGTGCCAGCACCTCTGTTGAGAATACGCAGTATTTT; V: TRBV7-9; J: TRBJ2-3; D: -; size: few
CDR3: CASSLQVMNTEAFF; DNA: TGTGCCAGCAGTCTACAGGTTATGAACACTGAAGCTTTCTTT; V: TRBV7-8; J: TRBJ1-1; D: -; size: -
CDR3: CASSQGLRISPLHF; DNA: TGTGCCAGTTCTCAGGGGTTAAGGATTTCACCCCTCCACTTT; V: TRBV19; J: TRBJ1-6; D: -; size: few
CDR3: CASSDRGAWNTEAFF; DNA: TGTGCCAGCAGTGACCGGGGGGCATGGAACACTGAAGCTTTCTTT; V: TRBV25-1; J: TRBJ1-1; D: -; size: -
CDR3: CSATTGTDNQPQHF; DNA: TGCAGTGCAACCACCGGGACAGACAATCAGCCCCAGCATTTT; V: TRBV20-1; J: TRBJ1-5; D: TRBD1; size: few
CDR3: CASSNSLGYTF; DNA: TGTGCCAGCAGTAATAGTCTTGGCTACACCTTC; V: TRBV6-1; J: TRBJ1-2; D: -; size: -
CDR3: CASSLRTGNTEAFF; DNA: TGTGCCAGCAGTTTACGGACAGGGAACACTGAAGCTTTCTTT; V: TRBV28; J: TRBJ1-1; D: TRBD1; size: -
CDR3: CASSLGRGANSYNEQFF; DNA: TGTGCCAGCAGCTTAGGTCGGGGGGCGAACTCCTACAATGAGCAGTTCTTC; V: TRBV7-9; J: TRBJ2-1; D: -; size: -
CDR3: CSAPDNTDTQYF; DNA: TGCAGTGCTCCGGACAACACAGATACGCAGTATTTT; V: TRBV20-1; J: TRBJ2-3; D: -; size: medium-sized
CDR3: CASSLVNTEAFF; DNA: TGTGCCAGCAGTTTAGTGAACACTGAAGCTTTCTTT; V: TRBV28; J: TRBJ1-1; D: -; size: few
CDR3: CASSLGLPLTGELFF; DNA: TGTGCCAGCAGCTTGGGACTCCCTTTGACCGGGGAGCTGTTTTTT; V: TRBV7-9; J: TRBJ2-2; D: -; size: -
CDR3: CATSRSKDSFYGYTF; DNA: TGTGCCACCAGCAGAAGTAAGGACAGCTTTTATGGCTACACCTTC; V: TRBV15; J: TRBJ1-2; D: -; size: -